Listed below are T cell receptor beta chains from one sample, sequenced in a study of OX40 agonist ivuxolimab in advanced cancers. Repertoires were generated with immunoSEQ multiplex PCR, while TCRdb's copy carries only in-frame clones and drops some. The table has roughly 32,000 clones, 80% to 85% seen once. Here the sequenced sample was CD4+ or CD8+ T cells sorted from blood, taken in a trial of the OX40 agonist ivuxolimab. Receptors were obtained from an adult with an advanced solid tumor such as melanoma, head and neck, liver or kidney cancer. The CDR3 runs from the conserved cysteine through the conserved F or W. The order of the fields is clone size, D gene, V gene, J gene, CDR3 DNA, CDR3 protein. D genes are given only for firm matches. Not all rows give a size; the values are once, few, many and, for expanded clones, a class.

clone_size: -
d_call: TRBD1
v_call: TRBV30
j_call: TRBJ2-3
cdr3_nt: TGTGCCTGGAGTGAGGTTGGGACAGTCTCAGGGGATACGCAGTATTTT
cdr3_aa: CAWSEVGTVSGDTQYF

clone_size: -
d_call: TRBD1
v_call: TRBV7-3
j_call: TRBJ2-3
cdr3_nt: TGTGCCAGCAGCTTGACAGGGGTGGTCACAGATACGCAGTATTTT
cdr3_aa: CASSLTGVVTDTQYF

clone_size: -
d_call: TRBD1
v_call: TRBV6-4
j_call: TRBJ2-3
cdr3_nt: TGTGCTAGCAGTCTCGGGACAGGGCAGGATACGCAGTATTTT
cdr3_aa: CASSLGTGQDTQYF

clone_size: few
d_call: -
v_call: TRBV7-6
j_call: TRBJ2-1
cdr3_nt: TGTGCCAGCAGCTTAGCAAGCAATGAGCAGTTCTTC
cdr3_aa: CASSLASNEQFF

clone_size: -
d_call: TRBD2
v_call: TRBV4-1
j_call: TRBJ2-1
cdr3_nt: TGCGCCAGCAGCCAGCCGACTAGCGGGATAGATGAGCAGTTCTTC
cdr3_aa: CASSQPTSGIDEQFF

clone_size: -
d_call: TRBD2
v_call: TRBV30
j_call: TRBJ2-1
cdr3_nt: TGTGCCTGGAGTGGGCTAGCGGGAGGATACAATGAGCAGTTCTTC
cdr3_aa: CAWSGLAGGYNEQFF

clone_size: many
d_call: -
v_call: TRBV4-1
j_call: TRBJ2-5
cdr3_nt: TGCGCCAGCAGCCAAGAATGGCCCCACGAGGGGGAGACCCAGTACTTC
cdr3_aa: CASSQEWPHEGETQYF

clone_size: -
d_call: TRBD1
v_call: TRBV10-3
j_call: TRBJ1-2
cdr3_nt: TGTGCCATCACAGGGGGAATTAACTATGGCTACACCTTC
cdr3_aa: CAITGGINYGYTF

clone_size: -
d_call: -
v_call: TRBV28
j_call: TRBJ2-7
cdr3_nt: TGTGCCAGCCAGGACGGGCTAGCCTACGAGCAGTACTTC
cdr3_aa: CASQDGLAYEQYF

clone_size: -
d_call: TRBD1
v_call: TRBV5-6
j_call: TRBJ2-1
cdr3_nt: TGTGCCAGCAGACGACAGGGGTGGGACAATGAGCAGTTCTTC
cdr3_aa: CASRRQGWDNEQFF

clone_size: -
d_call: -
v_call: TRBV29-1
j_call: TRBJ1-2
cdr3_nt: TGCAGCGTTGGAAGCAGCGGCTATGGCTACACCTTC
cdr3_aa: CSVGSSGYGYTF

clone_size: -
d_call: -
v_call: TRBV28
j_call: TRBJ1-2
cdr3_nt: TGTGCCAGCAGGAGACGGGCTCCCTCCTATGGCTACACCTTC
cdr3_aa: CASRRRAPSYGYTF

clone_size: -
d_call: -
v_call: TRBV4-1
j_call: TRBJ2-7
cdr3_nt: TGCGCCAGCAGCCAAGATGCCCGGGGCCCGGCCTACGAGCAGTACTTC
cdr3_aa: CASSQDARGPAYEQYF

clone_size: -
d_call: TRBD1
v_call: TRBV6-5
j_call: TRBJ1-2
cdr3_nt: TGTGCCAGCAGTTACACACAGGGGGGGTATGGCTACACCTTC
cdr3_aa: CASSYTQGGYGYTF

clone_size: -
d_call: TRBD1
v_call: TRBV28
j_call: TRBJ2-5
cdr3_nt: TGTGCCAGCACCCCCCCCCGGGACAGATACCAAGAGACCCAGTACTTC
cdr3_aa: CASTPPRDRYQETQYF

clone_size: medium-sized
d_call: TRBD2
v_call: TRBV6-4
j_call: TRBJ2-1
cdr3_nt: TGTGCCAGCAGTGAGGGAGCGGGAGCCTACAATGAGCAGTTCTTC
cdr3_aa: CASSEGAGAYNEQFF

clone_size: -
d_call: -
v_call: TRBV5-1
j_call: TRBJ2-7
cdr3_nt: TGCGCCAGCAGCTGGACCCCCGACAGGACGAGCGAGCAGTACTTC
cdr3_aa: CASSWTPDRTSEQYF

clone_size: -
d_call: -
v_call: TRBV5-5
j_call: TRBJ1-1
cdr3_nt: TGTGCCAGCAGCTTGGTTCGACATTTGAACACTGAAGCTTTCTTT
cdr3_aa: CASSLVRHLNTEAFF

clone_size: once
d_call: TRBD2
v_call: TRBV2
j_call: TRBJ2-1
cdr3_nt: TGTGCCAGCAGTGGGGGTACTAGCGGCTCCTACAATGAGCAGTTCTTC
cdr3_aa: CASSGGTSGSYNEQFF

clone_size: -
d_call: TRBD1
v_call: TRBV27
j_call: TRBJ1-1
cdr3_nt: TGTGCCAGCAGTCCCCCAGGGGGAACTGAAGCTTTCTTT
cdr3_aa: CASSPPGGTEAFF

clone_size: -
d_call: -
v_call: TRBV10-1
j_call: TRBJ1-4
cdr3_nt: TGCGCCAGCAGTGATGGCCAGGGGCGGTTTTTT
cdr3_aa: CASSDGQGRFF

clone_size: -
d_call: -
v_call: TRBV5-1
j_call: TRBJ1-1
cdr3_nt: TGCGCCAGCAGCTCGGGCCGGGCTGAAGCTTTCTTT
cdr3_aa: CASSSGRAEAFF

clone_size: -
d_call: TRBD2
v_call: TRBV4-2
j_call: TRBJ2-7
cdr3_nt: TGTGCCAGCAGCCAAGATGCAGCGGGGGAGTCCTACGAGCAGTACTTC
cdr3_aa: CASSQDAAGESYEQYF

clone_size: -
d_call: -
v_call: TRBV14
j_call: TRBJ2-7
cdr3_nt: TGTGCCAGCAGCCAAGGTCCAGGGGAGTACGAGCAGTACTTC
cdr3_aa: CASSQGPGEYEQYF

clone_size: few
d_call: -
v_call: TRBV11-2
j_call: TRBJ1-1
cdr3_nt: TGTGCCAGCAGCCAAGAGACGCGCACTGAAGCTTTCTTT
cdr3_aa: CASSQETRTEAFF

clone_size: -
d_call: -
v_call: TRBV5-5
j_call: TRBJ2-7
cdr3_nt: TGTGCCAGCAGCTTGGCCGCGGGCTACGAGCAGTACTTC
cdr3_aa: CASSLAAGYEQYF

clone_size: -
d_call: TRBD2
v_call: TRBV9
j_call: TRBJ2-2
cdr3_nt: TGTGCCAGCAGACAGGAAACCGGGACTAGCGGGAGAAATACCGGGGAGCTGTTTTTT
cdr3_aa: CASRQETGTSGRNTGELFF

clone_size: few
d_call: TRBD1
v_call: TRBV2
j_call: TRBJ2-7
cdr3_nt: TGTGCCAGCCGGAGAGGTCGACAGGGCTCCTACGAGCAGTACTTC
cdr3_aa: CASRRGRQGSYEQYF

clone_size: -
d_call: TRBD2
v_call: TRBV11-2
j_call: TRBJ2-7
cdr3_nt: TGTGCCAGCAGCTCGCTATTGGGACTAGCGGGAGCTTACGAGCAGTACTTC
cdr3_aa: CASSSLLGLAGAYEQYF

clone_size: few
d_call: TRBD2
v_call: TRBV7-2
j_call: TRBJ2-2
cdr3_nt: TGTGCCACCCCCGGGACTAGCGGGGGTGTTAAGAACACCGGGGAGCTGTTTTTT
cdr3_aa: CATPGTSGGVKNTGELFF